Listed here is a single T cell receptor (beta chain). The data were obtained in a study of blood T cell repertoires in COVID-19. The wider study: There were acute and convalescent COVID-19 samples, and they came from the United States, Italy and Spain. T cells, B-cell-depleted T cells, or PBMCs provided the cDNA or gDNA that served as material.

In the original workflow: Reference gene primers were amplified, and this amplification served to estimate nucleated cell counts. Assay used: immunoSEQ multiplex PCR; TCRdb lists only in-frame clones, some missing. Clone size and V and J calls were adopted from that table, with D and trimming inferred from the DNA. The table has around 200,000 clones, 90% seen once. Germline lookup yields CDR1 SGHRS and CDR2 YFSETQ. Deletions cut 6 bases from V and 5 bases from J, with 14 bases between. The CDR3 runs 14 residues. The chain links TRBV5-1 to TRBJ1-4; possibly TRBD1 for D (5 bases). The clonotype comes from a man aged 50-59 years with acute or convalescent COVID-19. Input material: peripheral blood. Here the CDR3 reads CASNFGTENEKLFF. CDR3 in DNA: TGCGCCAGCAACTTCGGGACTGAGAATGAAAAACTGTTTTTT.